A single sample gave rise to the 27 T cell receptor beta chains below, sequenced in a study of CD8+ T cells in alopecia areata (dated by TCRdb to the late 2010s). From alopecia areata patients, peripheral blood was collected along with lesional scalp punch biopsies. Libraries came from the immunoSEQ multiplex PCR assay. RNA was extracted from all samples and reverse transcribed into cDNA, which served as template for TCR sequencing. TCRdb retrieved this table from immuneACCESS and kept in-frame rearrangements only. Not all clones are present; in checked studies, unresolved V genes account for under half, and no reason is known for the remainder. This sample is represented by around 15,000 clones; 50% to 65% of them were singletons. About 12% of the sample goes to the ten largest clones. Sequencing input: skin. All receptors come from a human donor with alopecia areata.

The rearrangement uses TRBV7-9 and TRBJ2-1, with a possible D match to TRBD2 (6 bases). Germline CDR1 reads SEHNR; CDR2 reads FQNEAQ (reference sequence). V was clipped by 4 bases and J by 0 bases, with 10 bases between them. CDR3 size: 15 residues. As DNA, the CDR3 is TGTGCCAGCAGCTGGGGGGACTTCTCCTACAATGAGCAGTTCTTC. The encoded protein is CASSWGDFSYNEQFF.

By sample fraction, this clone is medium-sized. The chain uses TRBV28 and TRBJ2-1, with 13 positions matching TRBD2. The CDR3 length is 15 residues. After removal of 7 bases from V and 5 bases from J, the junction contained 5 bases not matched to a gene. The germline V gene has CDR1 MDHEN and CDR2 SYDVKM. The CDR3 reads CASIPLAGGDNEQFF. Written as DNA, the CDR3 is TGTGCCAGCATTCCACTAGCGGGAGGGGACAATGAGCAGTTCTTC.

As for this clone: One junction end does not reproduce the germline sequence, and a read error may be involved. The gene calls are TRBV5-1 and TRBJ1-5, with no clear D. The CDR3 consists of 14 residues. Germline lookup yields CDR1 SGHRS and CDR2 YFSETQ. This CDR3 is CVSSVDGSNQPQHF. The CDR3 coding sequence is TGCGTCAGCAGCGTGGACGGTAGCAATCAGCCCCAGCATTTT.

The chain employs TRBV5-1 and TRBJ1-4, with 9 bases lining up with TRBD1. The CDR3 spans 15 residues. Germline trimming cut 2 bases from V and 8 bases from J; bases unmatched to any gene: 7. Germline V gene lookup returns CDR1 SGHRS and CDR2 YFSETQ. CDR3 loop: CASSFARTGDEKLFF. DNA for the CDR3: TGCGCCAGCAGCTTCGCTCGGACAGGGGACGAAAAACTGTTTTTT.

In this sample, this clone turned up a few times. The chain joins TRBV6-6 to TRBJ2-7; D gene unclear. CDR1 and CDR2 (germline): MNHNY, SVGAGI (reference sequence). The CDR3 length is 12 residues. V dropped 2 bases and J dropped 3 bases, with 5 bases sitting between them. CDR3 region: CASSYALYEQYF. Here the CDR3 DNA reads TGTGCCAGCAGTTACGCGCTCTACGAGCAGTACTTC.

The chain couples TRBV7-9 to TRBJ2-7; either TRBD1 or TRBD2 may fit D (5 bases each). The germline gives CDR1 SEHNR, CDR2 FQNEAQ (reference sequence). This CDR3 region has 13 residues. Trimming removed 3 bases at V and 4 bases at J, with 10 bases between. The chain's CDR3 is CASSLAGGYEQYF. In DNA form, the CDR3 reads TGTGCCAGCAGCTTGGCTGGGGGTTACGAGCAGTACTTC. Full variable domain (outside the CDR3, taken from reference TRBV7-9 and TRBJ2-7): DTGVSQNPRHKITKRGQNVTFRCDPISEHNRLYWYRQTLGQGPEFLTYFQNEAQLEKSRLLSDRFSAERPKGSFSTLEIQRTEQGDSAMYLCASSLAGGYEQYFGPGTRLTVT.

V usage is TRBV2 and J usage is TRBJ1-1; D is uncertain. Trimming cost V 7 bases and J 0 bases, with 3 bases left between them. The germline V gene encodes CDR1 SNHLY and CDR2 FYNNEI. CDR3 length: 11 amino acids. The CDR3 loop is CASKVNTEAFF. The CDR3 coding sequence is TGTGCCAGCAAAGTGAACACTGAAGCTTTCTTT. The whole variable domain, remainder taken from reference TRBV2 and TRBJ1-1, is EPEVTQTPSHQVTQMGQEVILRCVPISNHLYFYWYRQILGQKVEFLVSFYNNEISEKSEIFDDQFSVERPDGSNFTLKIRSTKLEDSAMYFCASKVNTEAFFGQGTRLTVV.

The DNA for the CDR3 is TGCGCCAGCAGCCAGGGACTTAGGTCCGGGGAGCTGTTTTTT. Translating it yields CASSQGLRSGELFF. This chain links TRBV4-1 with TRBJ2-2; D is perhaps TRBD2 (6 bases). The CDR3 consists of 14 residues. V was shortened by 3 bases and J by 6 bases, with 11 bases between the two germline ends. Germline V lookup: CDR1 MGHRA, CDR2 YSYEKL.

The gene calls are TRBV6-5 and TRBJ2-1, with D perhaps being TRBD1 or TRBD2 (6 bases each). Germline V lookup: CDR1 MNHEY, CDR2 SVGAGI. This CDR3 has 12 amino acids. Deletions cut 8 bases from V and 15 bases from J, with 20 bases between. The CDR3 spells CASEGERAGRFF. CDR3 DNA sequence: TGTGCCAGCGAGGGGGAGCGGGCAGGGAGGTTCTTC.

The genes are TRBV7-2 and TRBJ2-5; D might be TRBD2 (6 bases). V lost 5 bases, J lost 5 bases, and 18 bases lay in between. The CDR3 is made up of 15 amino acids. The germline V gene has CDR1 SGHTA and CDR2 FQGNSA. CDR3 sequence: CASSPLGRREETQYF. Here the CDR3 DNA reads TGTGCCAGCAGCCCCCTGGGACGGAGGGAGGAGACCCAGTACTTC. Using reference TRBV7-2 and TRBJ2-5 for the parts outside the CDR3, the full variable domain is GAGVSQSPSNKVTEKGKDVELRCDPISGHTALYWYRQSLGQGLEFLIYFQGNSAPDKSGLPSDRFSAERTGGSVSTLTIQRTQQEDSAVYLCASSPLGRREETQYFGPGTRLLVL.

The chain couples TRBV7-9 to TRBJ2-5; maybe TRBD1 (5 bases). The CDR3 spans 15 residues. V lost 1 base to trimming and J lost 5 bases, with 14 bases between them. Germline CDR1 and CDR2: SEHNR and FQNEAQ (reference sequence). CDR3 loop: CASSLGGTGWETQYF. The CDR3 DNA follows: TGTGCCAGCAGCTTAGGGGGCACCGGATGGGAGACCCAGTACTTC.

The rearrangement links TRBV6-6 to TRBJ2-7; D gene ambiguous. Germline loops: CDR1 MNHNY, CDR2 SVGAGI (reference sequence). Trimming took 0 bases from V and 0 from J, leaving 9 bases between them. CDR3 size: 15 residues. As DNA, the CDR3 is TGTGCCAGCAGTTACTCGGGTTCTAGCTCCTACGAGCAGTACTTC. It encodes CASSYSGSSSYEQYF.

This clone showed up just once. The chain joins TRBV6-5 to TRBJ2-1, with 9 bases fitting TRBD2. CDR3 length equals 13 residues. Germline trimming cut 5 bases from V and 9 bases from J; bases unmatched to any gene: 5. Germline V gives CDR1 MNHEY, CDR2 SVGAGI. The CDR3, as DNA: TGTGCCAGCAGTAGCGGGAGGCTCCGTGAGCAGTTCTTC. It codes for CASSSGRLREQFF.

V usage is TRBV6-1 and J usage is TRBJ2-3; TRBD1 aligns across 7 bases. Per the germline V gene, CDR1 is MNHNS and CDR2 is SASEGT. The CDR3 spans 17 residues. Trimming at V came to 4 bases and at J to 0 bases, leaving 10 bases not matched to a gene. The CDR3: CASSGQGRSPSTDTQYF. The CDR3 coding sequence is TGTGCCAGCAGTGGACAGGGTCGCTCCCCTAGCACAGATACGCAGTATTTT.

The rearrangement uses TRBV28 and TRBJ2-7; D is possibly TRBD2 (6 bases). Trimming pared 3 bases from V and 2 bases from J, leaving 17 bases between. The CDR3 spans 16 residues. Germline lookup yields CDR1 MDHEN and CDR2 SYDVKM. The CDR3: CASSFHLALLTYEQYF. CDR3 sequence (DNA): TGTGCCAGCAGTTTCCATCTAGCGCTTCTAACCTACGAGCAGTACTTC.

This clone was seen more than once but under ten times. The CDR3 sequence is CASFEGSEQFF. CDR3 in DNA: TGTGCCAGTTTCGAGGGGAGCGAGCAGTTCTTC. The chain is built from TRBV28 and TRBJ2-1, with D perhaps matching TRBD1 or TRBD2 (5 bases each). Trimming cost V 9 bases and J 10 bases, with 13 bases left between them. CDR1 and CDR2 (germline): MDHEN, SYDVKM. There are 11 residues in the CDR3.

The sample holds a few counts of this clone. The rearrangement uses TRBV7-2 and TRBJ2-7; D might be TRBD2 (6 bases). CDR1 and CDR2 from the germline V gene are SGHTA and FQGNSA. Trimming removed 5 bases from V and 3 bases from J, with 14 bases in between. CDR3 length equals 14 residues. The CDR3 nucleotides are TGTGCCAGCAGCCGCAGTATGGGGGGCTACGAGCAGTACTTC. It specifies CASSRSMGGYEQYF.

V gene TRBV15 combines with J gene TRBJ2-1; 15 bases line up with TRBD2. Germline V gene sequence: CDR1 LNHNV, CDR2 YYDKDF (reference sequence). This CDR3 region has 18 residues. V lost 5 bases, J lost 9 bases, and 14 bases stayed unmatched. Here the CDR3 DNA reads TGTGCCACCAGCGGGGGACTAGCGGGAGGATTATCCCTGGGTGAGCAGTTCTTC. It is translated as CATSGGLAGGLSLGEQFF.

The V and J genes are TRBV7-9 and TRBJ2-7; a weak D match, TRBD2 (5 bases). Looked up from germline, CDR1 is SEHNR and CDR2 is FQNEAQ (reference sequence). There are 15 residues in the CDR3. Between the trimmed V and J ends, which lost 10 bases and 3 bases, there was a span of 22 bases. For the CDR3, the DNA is TGTGCCACCGACTATTTTTATGATGGGAACTACGAGCAGTACTTC. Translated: CATDYFYDGNYEQYF.

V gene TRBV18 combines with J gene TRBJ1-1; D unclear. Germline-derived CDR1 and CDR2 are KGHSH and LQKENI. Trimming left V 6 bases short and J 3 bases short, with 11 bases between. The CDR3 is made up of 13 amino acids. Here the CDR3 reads CASSRRAHTEAFF. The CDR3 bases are TGTGCCAGCTCCCGGAGGGCCCACACTGAAGCTTTCTTT.

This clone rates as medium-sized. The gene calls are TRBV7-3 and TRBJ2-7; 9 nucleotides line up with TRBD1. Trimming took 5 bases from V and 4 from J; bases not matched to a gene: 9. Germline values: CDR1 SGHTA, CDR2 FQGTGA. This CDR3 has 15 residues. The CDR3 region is CASSVTGGAGYEQYF. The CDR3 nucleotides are TGTGCCAGCAGCGTCACAGGGGGCGCGGGGTACGAGCAGTACTTC. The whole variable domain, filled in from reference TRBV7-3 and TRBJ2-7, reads GAGVSQTPSNKVTEKGKYVELRCDPISGHTALYWYRQSLGQGPEFLIYFQGTGAADDSGLPNDRFFAVRPEGSVSTLKIQRTERGDSAVYLCASSVTGGAGYEQYFGPGTRLTVT.

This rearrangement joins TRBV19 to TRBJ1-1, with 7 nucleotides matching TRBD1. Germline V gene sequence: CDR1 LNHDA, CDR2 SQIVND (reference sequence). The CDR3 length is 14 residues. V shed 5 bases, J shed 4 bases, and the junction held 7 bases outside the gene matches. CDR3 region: CASSFRTGLTEAFF. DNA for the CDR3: TGTGCCAGTAGTTTCCGGACAGGTCTCACTGAAGCTTTCTTT.

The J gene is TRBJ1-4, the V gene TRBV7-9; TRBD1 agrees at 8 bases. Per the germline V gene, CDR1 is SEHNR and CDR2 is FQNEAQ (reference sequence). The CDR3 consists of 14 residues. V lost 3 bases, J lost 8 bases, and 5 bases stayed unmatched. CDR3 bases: TGTGCCAGCAGCTTGGATGGGACAGGCGAAAAACTGTTTTTT. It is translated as CASSLDGTGEKLFF.

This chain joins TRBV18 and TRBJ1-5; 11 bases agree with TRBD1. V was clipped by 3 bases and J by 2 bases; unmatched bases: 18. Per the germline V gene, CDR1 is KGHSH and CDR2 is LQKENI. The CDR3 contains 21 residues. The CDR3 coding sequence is TGTGCCAGCTCACCTCTTCTTTCAAGGGACAGGGGGACTTGGGGCAATCAGCCCCAGCATTTT. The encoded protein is CASSPLLSRDRGTWGNQPQHF.

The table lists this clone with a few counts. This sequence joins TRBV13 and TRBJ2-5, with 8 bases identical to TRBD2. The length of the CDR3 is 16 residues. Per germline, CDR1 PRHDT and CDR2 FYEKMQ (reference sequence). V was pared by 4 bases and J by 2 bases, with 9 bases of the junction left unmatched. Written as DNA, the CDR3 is TGTGCCAGCAGCTGGATAGCGGGGCTACTTCAAGAGACCCAGTACTTC. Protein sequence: CASSWIAGLLQETQYF.

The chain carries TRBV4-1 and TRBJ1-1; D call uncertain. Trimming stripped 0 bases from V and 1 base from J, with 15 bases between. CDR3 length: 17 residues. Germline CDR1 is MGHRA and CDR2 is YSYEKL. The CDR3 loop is CASSQDLGGRTNTEAFF. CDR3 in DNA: TGCGCCAGCAGCCAAGACCTGGGAGGAAGAACGAACACTGAAGCTTTCTTT.

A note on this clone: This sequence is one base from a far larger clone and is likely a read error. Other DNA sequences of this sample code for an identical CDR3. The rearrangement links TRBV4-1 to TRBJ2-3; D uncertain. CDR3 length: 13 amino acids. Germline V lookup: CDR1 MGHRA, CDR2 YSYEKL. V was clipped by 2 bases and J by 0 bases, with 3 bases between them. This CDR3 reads CASSQSSTDTQYF. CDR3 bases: TGCGCCAGCAGCCAATCAAGCACAGATACGCAGTATTTT.